The 25 T cell receptor beta chains given below trace back to one sample, sequenced in a study of identical twins. TCRdb re-derived calls from the 5' RACE reads in MiXCR, one entry per CDR3 protein. The sample consists of about 1.7 million distinct CDR3 sequences, 25% to 35% of them appearing once. The sequenced material came from cord blood. These receptors all come from a newborn girl in good health.

This chain joins TRBV6-1 and TRBJ2-1; 9 positions agree with TRBD2. The CDR3 extends over 17 amino acids. V lost 5 bases to trimming and J lost 6 bases; unmatched junction nucleotides: 14. Germline CDR1 and CDR2: MNHNS and SASEGT. The CDR3 spells CASSQQKLAGHCNEQFF. The CDR3 bases are TGTGCCAGCAGTCAACAAAAGCTAGCGGGGCACTGCAATGAGCAGTTCTTC.

The V gene is TRBV30, the J gene TRBJ1-2, with D hard to call. Trimming took off 2 bases at V and 5 bases at J, with 12 bases between the two ends. From germline, CDR1 is GTSNPN and CDR2 SVGIG (reference sequence). CDR3 length equals 13 residues. The CDR3, as DNA: TGTGCCTGGAGTTTACACTTGGCTTATGGCTACACCTTC. Translating it yields CAWSLHLAYGYTF.

This clonotype was observed a handful of times. The J gene is TRBJ1-1, the V gene TRBV10-3; a possible D gene is TRBD1 (5 bases). Germline V lookup: CDR1 ENHRY, CDR2 SYGVKD. The V end lost 6 bases, the J end lost 2 bases, and 10 bases lay between the germline ends. The CDR3 covers 13 residues. The DNA of the CDR3 is TGTGCCATCAGGGGGACTTCTAACACTGAAGCTTTCTTT. It translates to CAIRGTSNTEAFF.

This clonotype was counted between two and nine times. Here the CDR3 reads CASARTTGSSYNEQFF. In DNA form, the CDR3 reads TGCGCCAGCGCACGAACGACAGGGTCGTCCTACAATGAGCAGTTCTTC. The V and J genes are TRBV5-1 and TRBJ2-1; 7 bases are a match to TRBD1. This CDR3 is built from 16 residues. V shed 7 bases and J 1 base; nucleotides not matched to a gene: 11. Per the germline V gene, CDR1 is SGHRS and CDR2 is YFSETQ.

This chain uses TRBV24-1 with TRBJ2-1, with TRBD2 identical over 8 bases. J lost 11 bases, V lost 0 bases, and 5 bases had no gene match. CDR3 length equals 14 residues. Germline CDR1 reads KGHDR; CDR2 reads SFDVKD. The CDR3 loop reads CATSDLSGGAKQFF. CDR3 in DNA: TGTGCCACCAGTGATTTGTCCGGGGGGGCGAAGCAGTTCTTC.

In this sample, this clonotype turned up a few times. The chain recombines TRBV28 with TRBJ1-4; 12 bases align to TRBD1. The CDR3 covers 18 residues. CDR1 and CDR2 from the germline V gene are MDHEN and SYDVKM. After removal of 4 bases from V and 0 bases from J, the junction contained 6 bases not matched to a gene. The CDR3 coding sequence is TGTGCCAGCAGTTCCCCCGGGACAGGGGGCTCAACTAATGAAAAACTGTTTTTT. It codes for CASSSPGTGGSTNEKLFF.

Only a few counts were recorded for this clonotype. This rearrangement joins TRBV5-1 to TRBJ1-2; the match to TRBD1 covers 7 bases. The germline V gene has CDR1 SGHRS and CDR2 YFSETQ. The CDR3 loop spans 16 amino acids. After removal of 5 bases from V and 2 bases from J, the junction contained 12 bases not matched to a gene. In nucleotides, the CDR3 is TGCGCCAGCAGTTCACGGACAGGCCCCTTCAACTATGGCTACACCTTC. It encodes CASSSRTGPFNYGYTF. The full variable domain, rest sourced from reference TRBV5-1 and TRBJ1-2, is KAGVTQTPRYLIKTRGQQVTLSCSPISGHRSVSWYQQTPGQGLQFLFEYFSETQRNKGNFPGRFSGRQFSNSRSEMNVSTLELGDSALYLCASSSRTGPFNYGYTFGSGTRLTVV.

This clonotype was seen only a few times. The rearrangement uses TRBV5-1 and TRBJ2-5; D perhaps matches TRBD1 (6 bases). V shed 4 bases and J shed 0 bases, with 7 bases lying between them. CDR3 length equals 13 residues. Germline V gene lookup returns CDR1 SGHRS and CDR2 YFSETQ. The CDR3: CASSGQHQETQYF. The CDR3 coding sequence is TGCGCCAGCAGCGGACAGCACCAAGAGACCCAGTACTTC.

This clonotype occurred a few times. V gene TRBV11-2 combines with J gene TRBJ2-4, with TRBD1 matching over 9 bases. TRBJ2-5 explains the end of the DNA better; the J call may be wrong. Germline V gene sequence: CDR1 SGHAT, CDR2 FQNNGV. This CDR3 is built from 13 residues. The CDR3 here is CASSWDRAETQYF. Here the CDR3 DNA reads TGTGCCAGCAGCTGGGACAGGGCGGAGACCCAGTACTTC.

As concerns this clonotype: At one boundary the junction diverges from the germline segment, which might be a read error. V is TRBV6-5 and J is TRBJ2-1; TRBD1 is a possible D gene (7 bases). CDR3 length: 15 amino acids. Germline V gene data show CDR1 as MNHEY and CDR2 as SVGAGI. CDR3 DNA sequence: TGTGCCAGCAGCAGGGGGGCTAACTCCTGCAATGAGCAGTTCTTC. Its translation: CASSRGANSCNEQFF.

The V call is TRBV24-1, the J call TRBJ1-1; 11 bases match TRBD1. The V and J ends lost 10 bases and 5 bases, in that order; junction bases with no gene match: 8. Germline CDR1 and CDR2: KGHDR and SFDVKD. This CDR3 contains 14 residues. CDR3 sequence (DNA): TGTGCCACAAGAGGGACAGGGGGACGGACTGAAGCTTTCTTT. Its protein product is CATRGTGGRTEAFF.

This clonotype was seen at least ten times. The chain has TRBV7-9 and TRBJ2-7, with a weak D call TRBD2 (6 bases). Germline lookup yields CDR1 SEHNR and CDR2 FQNEAQ (reference sequence). The V end was cut by 5 bases, the J end by 1 base, with 15 bases between. The CDR3 length is 15 residues. The CDR3 loop is CASSPRLGPSYEQYF. In DNA, the CDR3 is TGTGCCAGCAGCCCCAGACTAGGCCCATCCTACGAGCAGTACTTC.

The sample holds a few counts of this clonotype. This chain links TRBV29-1 with TRBJ2-5; perhaps TRBD2 as D (6 bases). From germline, CDR1 is SQVTM and CDR2 ANQGSEA. The ends were cut back, 6 bases at V and 5 bases at J, with 13 bases in the middle. The length of the CDR3 is 12 residues. Written as DNA, the CDR3 is TGCAGCGTGTACGGGAGTCGGGAGACCCAGTACTTC. Its protein product is CSVYGSRETQYF.

About this clonotype: Compared with germline, one end of the junction differs, possibly owing to a read error. The rearrangement links TRBV6-6 to TRBJ1-1; D remains unclear. Germline-derived CDR1 and CDR2 are MNHNY and SVGAGI (reference sequence). CDR3 length: 13 residues. In DNA form, the CDR3 reads TGTGCCATCAGTTACGGCGGCTTCACTGAAGCTTTCTTT. It codes for CAISYGGFTEAFF.

This chain joins TRBV10-3 and TRBJ2-2; 10 bases map to TRBD1. This CDR3 is built from 17 residues. The V and J ends lost 3 bases and 6 bases, in that order; junction bases with no gene match: 10. Germline V gene sequence: CDR1 ENHRY, CDR2 SYGVKD. CDR3 DNA sequence: TGTGCCATCAGTGAACCCGGGACAGGGGATTTGGCCGGGGAGCTGTTTTTT. Amino acid sequence: CAISEPGTGDLAGELFF.

Comments on this clonotype: Being one base from a much bigger clone, this may be a read error. The chain has TRBV20-1 and TRBJ1-2; 8 positions agree with TRBD1. J gave up 4 bases and V 4 bases, and 2 bases lay outside the gene matches. CDR3 length equals 12 residues. Germline values: CDR1 DFQATT, CDR2 SNEGSKA (reference sequence). The CDR3 is CSAIGQGYGYTF. CDR3 nucleotide sequence: TGCAGTGCTATCGGACAGGGCTATGGCTACACCTTC.

The rearrangement links TRBV20-1 to TRBJ2-1, with a tentative D call TRBD2 (5 bases). Germline assignment: CDR1 DFQATT and CDR2 SNEGSKA (reference sequence). V lost 3 bases and J 7 bases, leaving 10 bases between the germline ends. The CDR3 extends over 12 amino acids. CDR3 in amino acids: CSASSGNNEQFF. CDR3 sequence (DNA): TGCAGTGCTAGTTCCGGGAATAATGAGCAGTTCTTC.

This clonotype was seen a handful of times. This rearrangement joins TRBV5-1 to TRBJ1-5; 7 bases align to TRBD1. V lost 0 bases and J lost 2; bases outside the gene matches: 11. CDR1 SGHRS and CDR2 YFSETQ come from the germline V gene. The CDR3 consists of 18 residues. Here the CDR3 DNA reads TGCGCCAGCAGCTTGGCGCCGCCGACCGACAGGGGCAATCAGCCCCAGCATTTT. It yields the protein CASSLAPPTDRGNQPQHF.

This clonotype appeared a few times. The chain carries TRBV12-3 or TRBV12-4 and TRBJ2-7, with D perhaps assigned TRBD1 or TRBD2 (5 bases each). V lost 1 base and J lost 7, with 14 bases in between. The CDR3 covers 14 residues. The CDR3, as DNA: TGTGCCAGCAGTTTAGATGGGGGAGTGGGAGAGCAGTACTTC. This encodes CASSLDGGVGEQYF.

This chain connects TRBV9 to TRBJ2-1, with D perhaps matching TRBD2 (6 bases). This CDR3 region has 14 residues. V was clipped by 1 base and J by 3 bases, with 8 bases between them. Germline V gene sequence: CDR1 SGDLS, CDR2 YYNGEE. CDR3: CASSVSGYYNEQFF. The CDR3 nucleotides are TGTGCCAGCAGCGTAAGCGGGTACTACAATGAGCAGTTCTTC. The variable domain in full, with the rest retrieved from reference TRBV9 and TRBJ2-1, is DSGVTQTPKHLITATGQRVTLRCSPRSGDLSVYWYQQSLDQGLQFLIQYYNGEERAKGNILERFSAQQFPDLHSELNLSSLELGDSALYFCASSVSGYYNEQFFGPGTRLTVL.

The V and J genes are TRBV5-1 and TRBJ2-7; D unresolved. CDR3 size: 15 residues. Trimming shortened V by 2 bases and J by 0 bases, and 12 bases separated the two germline ends. Germline loops: CDR1 SGHRS, CDR2 YFSETQ. In DNA form, the CDR3 reads TGCGCCAGCAGCTTTCTCCGGCAGCCCTCCTACGAGCAGTACTTC. It is translated as CASSFLRQPSYEQYF.

This chain joins TRBV20-1 and TRBJ2-7, with 10 bases that match TRBD2. The V gene end was trimmed by 6 bases and the J gene end by 2 bases; junction bases not matched to a gene: 7. Germline V gene sequence: CDR1 DFQATT, CDR2 SNEGSKA (reference sequence). CDR3 size: 14 residues. CDR3 sequence (DNA): TGCAGTGCAGGGGCTCTAGCGGGGGCCTACGAGCAGTACTTC. Protein sequence: CSAGALAGAYEQYF.

The table lists this clonotype with a few counts. The gene calls are TRBV5-1 and TRBJ2-2; possibly TRBD1 for D (5 bases). CDR3 length equals 14 residues. CDR1 SGHRS and CDR2 YFSETQ come from the germline V gene. Trimming removed 3 bases from V and 3 bases from J, with 9 bases in between. The DNA for the CDR3 is TGCGCCAGCAGCTCAGGGATAGACACCGGGGAGCTGTTTTTT. It is translated as CASSSGIDTGELFF.

There are many counts of this clonotype. This sequence joins TRBV7-6 and TRBJ2-7, with D unclear. The CDR3 runs 12 residues. The V and J ends lost 2 bases and 5 bases respectively, with 7 bases between them. Per the germline V gene, CDR1 is SGHVS and CDR2 is FNYEAQ. The CDR3 DNA sequence: TGTGCCAGCAGCTTATCCGGTGACGAGCAGTACTTC. This codes for CASSLSGDEQYF.

V usage is TRBV9 and J usage is TRBJ2-7, with 8 bases identical to TRBD1. The CDR3 consists of 16 residues. Trimming took 0 bases from V and 5 from J; bases not matched to a gene: 10. From germline, CDR1 is SGDLS and CDR2 YYNGEE. The CDR3 loop is CASSVDPQGARNEQYF. The CDR3 region has the DNA TGTGCCAGCAGCGTAGATCCCCAGGGGGCGCGTAACGAGCAGTACTTC.